A single sample gave rise to the 10 T cell receptor beta chains below, sequenced in a study of blood T cell repertoires in COVID-19. The data were produced by immunoSEQ multiplex PCR, yet TCRdb's version contains in-frame clones alone and is incomplete. The sample contains just over 200,000 clones, over 75% of which appear only once. Sequencing was carried out using peripheral blood. The source is a man older than 75 with acute or convalescent COVID-19.

J is TRBJ1-2 and V is TRBV6-1; 7 bases agree with TRBD1. CDR1 is MNHNS and CDR2 is SASEGT in the germline V gene. The V segment lost 1 base and the J segment 4 bases; nucleotides outside the gene matches: 6. The CDR3 length is 15 residues. CDR3 bases: TGTGCCAGCAGTGAAGTCAAGGGGGCAACCTATGGCTACACCTTC. Translated: CASSEVKGATYGYTF.

The genes are TRBV18 and TRBJ2-3; 9 bases agree with TRBD2. Per the germline V gene, CDR1 is KGHSH and CDR2 is LQKENI. The V segment lost 3 bases and the J segment 1 base; nucleotides outside the gene matches: 8. The CDR3 runs 17 residues. The CDR3, as DNA: TGTGCCAGCTCACCTCAGCGGGCTAGCGGGGGCACAGATACGCAGTATTTT. Protein sequence: CASSPQRASGGTDTQYF.

This chain links TRBV7-9 with TRBJ2-3; D perhaps matches TRBD1 (5 bases). This CDR3 comprises 15 residues. V was cut by 5 bases and J by 2 bases, with 14 bases left in between. Germline CDR1 and CDR2: SEHNR and FQNEAQ (reference sequence). DNA for the CDR3: TGTGCCAGCAGCGATTCGCTACAGGCCACAGATACGCAGTATTTT. Encoded protein: CASSDSLQATDTQYF.

The rearrangement joins TRBV7-2 to TRBJ2-3; 8 positions match TRBD1. The CDR3 runs 16 residues. Looked up from germline, CDR1 is SGHTA and CDR2 is FQGNSA. Unmatched junction bases numbered 4, after V lost 0 bases and J lost 2 bases. CDR3 sequence: CASSLADRGATDTQYF. The CDR3 DNA sequence: TGTGCCAGCAGCTTAGCAGACAGGGGTGCCACAGATACGCAGTATTTT.

This clone was detected only a few times. This sequence joins TRBV30 and TRBJ1-5; the D gene is possibly TRBD1 (6 bases). The V end was cut by 0 bases, the J end by 3 bases, with 18 bases between. The CDR3 is made up of 17 amino acids. Germline CDR1 GTSNPN, CDR2 SVGIG (reference sequence). The CDR3 here is CAWSVGRTALNNQPQHF. The DNA of the CDR3 is TGTGCCTGGAGTGTTGGACGGACAGCACTCAACAATCAGCCCCAGCATTTT.

The rearrangement uses TRBV4-3 and TRBJ2-3; TRBD2 agrees at 9 bases. Unmatched junction bases numbered 4, after V lost 1 base and J lost 2 bases. The CDR3 has 16 amino acids. The germline V gene encodes CDR1 LGHNA and CDR2 YSLEER. Written as DNA, the CDR3 is TGCGCCAGCAGCCAAGGGGCTAGCGGGATCACAGATACGCAGTATTTT. Its protein is CASSQGASGITDTQYF.

This chain joins TRBV24-1 and TRBJ2-1, with TRBD2 identical over 7 bases. J lost 6 bases, V lost 5 bases, and 6 bases had no gene match. Germline CDR1 reads KGHDR; CDR2 reads SFDVKD. CDR3 size: 14 residues. CDR3 sequence (DNA): TGTGCCACCAGTGGAGCGGGATGGCGCAATGAGCAGTTCTTC. Translating it yields CATSGAGWRNEQFF.

This chain connects TRBV5-1 to TRBJ2-1; TRBD2 agrees at 11 bases. This CDR3 spans 16 amino acids. V lost 0 bases and J lost 9; bases outside the gene matches: 8. Germline V gene lookup returns CDR1 SGHRS and CDR2 YFSETQ. The CDR3 loop reads CASSLAGLAGGSEQFF. The DNA of the CDR3 is TGCGCCAGCAGCTTGGCCGGTCTAGCGGGAGGCAGTGAGCAGTTCTTC.

The chain employs TRBV7-3 and TRBJ2-1; 14 nucleotides line up with TRBD2. The V segment lost 5 bases and the J segment 10 bases; nucleotides outside the gene matches: 7. This CDR3 comprises 15 residues. Germline V gene lookup returns CDR1 SGHTA and CDR2 FQGTGA. The CDR3 sequence: CASSRGTSGSEEQFF. The DNA of the CDR3 is TGTGCCAGCAGCCGAGGGACTAGCGGGAGCGAGGAGCAGTTCTTC.

The chain couples TRBV28 to TRBJ1-5; D possibly corresponds to TRBD1 (5 bases). Looked up from germline, CDR1 is MDHEN and CDR2 is SYDVKM. The CDR3 length is 15 residues. Trimming removed 7 bases at V and 7 bases at J, with 20 bases between. For the CDR3, the DNA is TGTGCCAGCACCCCCGCCCAGGGATCGGCCCAGCCCCAGCATTTT. As protein: CASTPAQGSAQPQHF. The complete variable domain, with remaining parts taken from reference TRBV28 and TRBJ1-5, reads DVKVTQSSRYLVKRTGEKVFLECVQDMDHENMFWYRQDPGLGLRLIYFSYDVKMKEKGDIPEGYSVSREKKERFSLILESASTNQTSMYLCASTPAQGSAQPQHFGDGTRLSIL.